Included here is one T cell receptor beta chain sequence, with context. No cognate antigen has been identified for it. No much larger clone is present one base from it, and per-base qualities are unavailable. This sample stems from a study of STAT5B mutations in CD4+ large granular lymphocyte leukemia (dated by TCRdb to between 2021 and 2024). With regard to the full study: Among healthy controls, the CDR3 'QG' motif was associated with a particular HLA allele. The purity of purified fractions was confirmed by flow cytometry on FACSCanto II or FACSVerse to exceed 95% among lymphocytes. TCRbeta repertoires of CD4+ T-cell large granular lymphocyte leukemia patients were compared with those of healthy blood donors. General conclusions and limits of the study: The data were not HLA-matched, and the relatively small sample size could explain the higher clonality seen in CD4+ compared with CD8+ T-LGLL. The main leukemic clonotypes were found to be private to each patient, although around 24% of the main leukemic clonotypes were detected at low frequency in the non-leukemic repertoires of other patients. TRBV06-family usage was enriched among the top patient clones (8/27) compared with healthy controls (2/35). CD4-sorted patient repertoires appeared more clonal than healthy CD4+ repertoires, and this difference persisted after removing the putative leukemic clones.

Buffy coats from 35 to 45 blood donors, supplied by the Finnish Red Cross blood service, were used as healthy controls. All TCR-sequenced material derived from peripheral blood: patient blood samples and healthy donor buffy coats. Peripheral blood mononuclear cells were isolated by Ficoll-Hypaque gradient centrifugation. CD4+ cells were magnetically purified from the buffy coats of healthy controls. Genomic DNA was extracted using the Gentra Puregene Cell and Tissue kit, and a Qubit 2.0 fluorometer was used to quantify it. Compared with germline, V lacks 4 bases and J lacks 4 bases; bases without a gene match: 0. According to the germline V gene, CDR1 reads SGHRS and CDR2 reads YFSETQ. The CDR3, from cysteine to phenylalanine, totals 13 residues. Just the 39-base CDR3 DNA is kept, in frame starting at base 1. The immunoSEQ assay at survey resolution was applied to genomic DNA for sequencing of TCRbeta rearrangements. From the authors' description of their analysis: A lowest detectable productive clonotype frequency of 2.59 x 10-5 was observed in the TCR sequencing data. Only productive TCRbeta rearrangements, defined as complete and in-frame sequences, were included in the analyses. Simpson clonality, calculated in the immunoSEQ Analyzer version 3.0, was used as the measure of sample clonality. Clones were binned by frequency as very rare, small, medium, large (1-20%) or hyperexpanded (>20%). Generation probabilities were estimated with OLGA 1.2.3, V-gene circos plots were made with VDJtools, specificities were looked up in VDJdb, and CDR3 motifs were identified with GLIPH. Not all clones reach the TCRdb copy of this immuneACCESS table, which keeps in-frame sequences only. Checked studies attribute under half of the gap to unresolved V genes and leave the rest unexplained. The DNA was the basis for D and trimming; V, J and clone size are from that table. The sample includes fewer than 45,000 clones, with 75% to 85% observed a single time. Around 3.5% of the sample is held by the ten biggest clonotypes.

The V and J segments used are TRBV5-1 and TRBJ1-1, with 11 middle bases fitting TRBD1. This receptor was identified in a human donor in good health. Source material: CD4+ T cells from blood buffy coats. The sequence in DNA is TGCGCCAGCAGCGGGACAGGGGGCACTGAAGCTTTCTTT. Translated, it reads CASSGTGGTEAFF.